What follows are 30 T cell receptor beta chains derived from one specimen sequenced in a study of shared clonotypes between healthy human individuals. It was CD45RO-negative cells, positively selected for CCR7, that made up naive CD8 cells, with terminally differentiated effector memory CD45RA+ cells excluded. Sequencing was performed with immunoSEQ multiplex PCR; in TCRdb, only in-frame clones are kept and a portion is missing. Among fewer than 800,000 clones listed, about 91% were seen once. Sequencing was performed on naive CD8+ T cells sorted from blood. The receptors were sampled from a young man in good health.

CDR3 nucleotide sequence: TGTGCCAGCAGCTTGGTTTTAGCGGGTTCCTACGAGCAGTACTTC. It yields the protein CASSLVLAGSYEQYF. This chain uses TRBV5-5 with TRBJ2-7; 7 bases are shared with TRBD2. V gave up 0 bases and J gave up 1 base; unmatched junction bases: 4. The CDR3 has 15 residues. Germline V gene data show CDR1 as SGHKS and CDR2 as YYEKEE (reference sequence). Full variable domain (missing parts from reference TRBV5-5 and TRBJ2-7): DAGVTQSPTHLIKTRGQQVTLRCSPISGHKSVSWYQQVLGQGPQFIFQYYEKEERGRGNFPDRFSARQFPNYSSELNVNALLLGDSALYLCASSLVLAGSYEQYFGPGTRLTVT.

This chain connects TRBV7-9 to TRBJ2-5, with D perhaps TRBD2 (5 bases). Germline CDR1 and CDR2: SEHNR and FQNEAQ (reference sequence). The CDR3 is 13 residues long. The V end lost 5 bases, the J end lost 5 bases, and 12 bases lay between the germline ends. DNA of the CDR3: TGTGCCAGCAGCCGGGGAAAAGCTGAGACCCAGTACTTC. Protein: CASSRGKAETQYF.

The CDR3 protein is CATSKGTTGKAYEQYF. In DNA form, the CDR3 reads TGTGCCACCAGCAAGGGGACGACAGGGAAGGCATACGAGCAGTACTTC. J is TRBJ2-7 and V is TRBV15; 7 nucleotides match TRBD1. The CDR3 runs 16 residues. The germline V gene has CDR1 LNHNV and CDR2 YYDKDF (reference sequence). V lost 4 bases to trimming and J lost 4 bases; unmatched junction nucleotides: 13.

The chain joins TRBV19 to TRBJ1-1; no clear D. V lost 5 bases, J lost 7 bases, and 20 bases lay in between. This CDR3 has 15 residues. CDR1 and CDR2 from the germline V gene are LNHDA and SQIVND (reference sequence). The CDR3 reads CASSPTPGYGNEAFF. The CDR3 DNA reads TGTGCCAGTAGTCCCACCCCCGGTTACGGAAATGAAGCTTTCTTT.

The chain joins TRBV27 to TRBJ2-3; D gene ambiguous. The CDR3 is 14 amino acids. The germline V gene has CDR1 MNHEY and CDR2 SMNVEV (reference sequence). Between the trimmed V and J ends, which lost 3 bases and 1 base, there was a span of 8 bases. CDR3 nucleotide sequence: TGTGCCAGCAGTTTGGTGGCCGGCACAGATACGCAGTATTTT. Its protein product is CASSLVAGTDTQYF.

The chain has TRBV29-1 and TRBJ2-3; D unresolved. The CDR3 covers 14 residues. Germline CDR1 and CDR2: SQVTM and ANQGSEA. V was cut by 3 bases and J by 3 bases, with 13 bases left in between. DNA of the CDR3: TGCAGCGTTGAGGAGCAGGACCGGACAGATACGCAGTATTTT. Its translation is CSVEEQDRTDTQYF.

This clone was detected a few times. At the DNA level, this CDR3 is encoded by other sequences in the same sample as well. The chain couples TRBV9 to TRBJ2-3; no reliable D call. Germline CDR1 and CDR2: SGDLS and YYNGEE. Trimming cost V 0 bases and J 6 bases, with 8 bases left between them. The CDR3 totals 13 residues. The CDR3 loop reads CASSVGEEDTQYF. CDR3 bases: TGTGCCAGCAGCGTAGGTGAGGAGGATACGCAGTATTTT.

The gene calls are TRBV27 and TRBJ1-4; 7 bases fit TRBD1. Per germline, CDR1 MNHEY and CDR2 SMNVEV (reference sequence). Losses at the gene ends were 2 bases for V and 0 bases for J; bases not matched to a gene: 3. The CDR3 extends over 16 amino acids. Written as DNA, the CDR3 is TGTGCCAGCAGTTTAGACAGGGTCACAACTAATGAAAAACTGTTTTTT. This encodes CASSLDRVTTNEKLFF.

This chain links TRBV11-2 with TRBJ2-7; D gene unclear. Per the germline V gene, CDR1 is SGHAT and CDR2 is FQNNGV. The CDR3 has 13 residues. The germline V and J ends were trimmed by 2 bases and 0 bases, with 5 bases remaining between them. The CDR3: CASSLYSSYEQYF. The CDR3 region has the DNA TGTGCCAGCAGCTTATACAGCTCCTACGAGCAGTACTTC.

The chain combines TRBV28 with TRBJ1-1; perhaps TRBD1 as D (5 bases). V was trimmed by 4 bases and J by 0 bases, leaving 9 bases between them. The CDR3 contains 14 residues. The V gene's germline CDR1 is MDHEN and CDR2 SYDVKM. For the CDR3, the DNA is TGTGCCAGCAGTTCAGGGTCCATGAACACTGAAGCTTTCTTT. It is translated as CASSSGSMNTEAFF.

This rearrangement joins TRBV5-6 to TRBJ1-2; 8 positions agree with TRBD1. This CDR3 comprises 14 residues. J lost 4 bases, V lost 5 bases, and 7 bases had no gene match. Germline loops: CDR1 SGHDT, CDR2 YYEEEE. CDR3 amino acids: CASRPTGTGYGYTF. CDR3 in DNA: TGTGCCAGCAGGCCTACCGGGACAGGCTATGGCTACACCTTC.

The chain is built from TRBV27 and TRBJ1-2, with 7 positions matching TRBD1. The V gene's germline CDR1 is MNHEY and CDR2 SMNVEV (reference sequence). V lost 4 bases and J lost 12; bases outside the gene matches: 8. The CDR3 contains 12 residues. CDR3 nucleotide sequence: TGTGCCAGCAGTTCTACAGGGGACCCCAACACCTTC. Protein: CASSSTGDPNTF.

The rearrangement links TRBV11-2 to TRBJ2-7, with D perhaps matching TRBD1 or TRBD2 (5 bases each). The CDR3 is made up of 15 amino acids. V shed 5 bases and J shed 4 bases, with 18 bases lying between them. Germline CDR1 is SGHAT and CDR2 is FQNNGV. CDR3 amino acids: CASSPGTLLGYEQYF. CDR3 sequence (DNA): TGTGCCAGCAGCCCTGGGACCCTCTTGGGGTACGAGCAGTACTTC.

CDR3 sequence reads: CASSTTSGKAYEQYF. The CDR3 DNA reads TGTGCCAGCAGCACGACTAGCGGCAAGGCGTACGAGCAGTACTTC. J is TRBJ2-7 and V is TRBV7-9, with 9 nucleotides matching TRBD2. From germline, CDR1 is SEHNR and CDR2 FQNEAQ (reference sequence). J gave up 4 bases and V 5 bases, and 9 bases lay outside the gene matches. The CDR3 spans 15 residues.

The chain uses TRBV27 and TRBJ2-3; D unresolved. CDR3 length equals 14 residues. Germline CDR1 is MNHEY and CDR2 is SMNVEV (reference sequence). V lost 4 bases, J lost 2 bases, and 10 bases lay in between. This CDR3 is CASSSWVHTDTQYF. CDR3 sequence (DNA): TGTGCCAGCAGTTCTTGGGTCCACACAGATACGCAGTATTTT.

The chain recombines TRBV7-6 with TRBJ2-5, with D uncertain. The germline CDR1 and CDR2 sequences are SGHVS and FNYEAQ. This CDR3 contains 13 residues. V was shortened by 1 base and J by 4 bases, with 7 bases between the two germline ends. For the CDR3, the DNA is TGTGCCAGCAGCTTAGGATTTGGAGAGACCCAGTACTTC. It translates to CASSLGFGETQYF.

This clone appeared once. The chain uses TRBV5-1 and TRBJ2-3; TRBD2 might be the D (6 bases). Looked up from germline, CDR1 is SGHRS and CDR2 is YFSETQ. CDR3 length: 14 residues. The V and J ends lost 4 bases and 9 bases respectively, with 18 bases between them. The CDR3 loop reads CASSSSLGGPTQYF. CDR3 in DNA: TGCGCCAGCAGCAGTTCGTTGGGGGGTCCCACGCAGTATTTT.

This clone was counted a few times. This chain connects TRBV6-6 to TRBJ2-7; no clear D gene. Germline CDR1 reads MNHNY; CDR2 reads SVGAGI (reference sequence). The CDR3 covers 12 residues. The V end was cut by 2 bases, the J end by 3 bases, with 5 bases between. Here the CDR3 DNA reads TGTGCCAGCAGTTACATGAGCTACGAGCAGTACTTC. Translating gives CASSYMSYEQYF.

The rearrangement joins TRBV27 to TRBJ2-7, with 11 positions matching TRBD1. The CDR3 has 18 residues. With V trimmed by 3 bases and J by 3 bases, 13 bases remained unmatched. Germline-derived CDR1 and CDR2 are MNHEY and SMNVEV (reference sequence). The CDR3 sequence: CASSFTGQGAVYLYEQYF. CDR3 sequence (DNA): TGTGCCAGCAGTTTCACAGGACAGGGGGCAGTTTATCTCTACGAGCAGTACTTC.

The chain uses TRBV7-9 and TRBJ2-7; 16 nucleotides line up with TRBD2. V shed 5 bases and J 5 bases; nucleotides not matched to a gene: 6. The CDR3 length is 16 residues. Germline CDR1 and CDR2: SEHNR and FQNEAQ (reference sequence). CDR3 amino acids: CASSTGTSGRADEQYF. In DNA form, the CDR3 reads TGTGCCAGCAGCACCGGGACTAGCGGGAGGGCGGACGAGCAGTACTTC.

The chain uses TRBV7-9 and TRBJ2-1; tentatively, D is TRBD2 (6 bases). CDR1 is SEHNR and CDR2 is FQNEAQ in the germline V gene (reference sequence). V dropped 3 bases and J dropped 2 bases, with 11 bases sitting between them. The CDR3 sequence is 15 residues long. The CDR3 DNA sequence: TGTGCCAGCAGCTTTTTTGGAGGGCCCTACAATGAGCAGTTCTTC. Translating it yields CASSFFGGPYNEQFF.

V and J are TRBV5-5 and TRBJ2-5; 7 positions match TRBD1. Germline CDR1 SGHKS, CDR2 YYEKEE (reference sequence). J was trimmed by 2 bases and V by 4 bases; bases with no gene match: 8. The CDR3 length is 15 residues. CDR3 sequence reads: CASSRTSGQQETQYF. CDR3 nucleotides: TGTGCCAGCAGCAGAACGTCGGGACAGCAAGAGACCCAGTACTTC.

This chain uses TRBV10-3 with TRBJ2-5; D is tentatively TRBD1 or TRBD2 (5 bases each). Germline V gives CDR1 ENHRY, CDR2 SYGVKD. The CDR3 length is 12 residues. Trimming stripped 1 base from V and 5 bases from J, with 5 bases between. The CDR3 loop is CAISEWGETQYF. The CDR3 DNA is TGTGCCATCAGTGAGTGGGGGGAGACCCAGTACTTC.

The chain links TRBV15 to TRBJ2-2, with unresolved D. Trimming stripped 1 base from V and 1 base from J, with 10 bases between. This CDR3 has 16 residues. Looked up from germline, CDR1 is LNHNV and CDR2 is YYDKDF (reference sequence). DNA for the CDR3: TGTGCCACCAGCAGAGGTCGGGTCGGGAACACCGGGGAGCTGTTTTTT. It encodes CATSRGRVGNTGELFF.

This clone was picked up one time. This chain connects TRBV5-1 to TRBJ2-5; D tentatively fits TRBD1 or TRBD2 (5 bases each). CDR3 size: 15 residues. Deletions cut 4 bases from V and 0 bases from J, with 13 bases between. Per germline, CDR1 SGHRS and CDR2 YFSETQ. The CDR3 loop reads CASSQEAGYQETQYF. Written as DNA, the CDR3 is TGCGCCAGCAGCCAGGAGGCAGGGTACCAAGAGACCCAGTACTTC. Complete variable domain (other parts from reference TRBV5-1 and TRBJ2-5): KAGVTQTPRYLIKTRGQQVTLSCSPISGHRSVSWYQQTPGQGLQFLFEYFSETQRNKGNFPGRFSGRQFSNSRSEMNVSTLELGDSALYLCASSQEAGYQETQYFGPGTRLLVL.

The J gene is TRBJ2-1, the V gene TRBV4-1; TRBD2 aligns across 9 bases. Germline V gene sequence: CDR1 MGHRA, CDR2 YSYEKL. With V trimmed by 5 bases and J by 4 bases, 9 bases remained unmatched. This CDR3 region has 16 residues. The CDR3 spells CASSNSGTSPYNEQFF. DNA of the CDR3: TGCGCCAGCAGCAACAGCGGGACTAGCCCATACAATGAGCAGTTCTTC.

The chain has TRBV5-6 and TRBJ2-2; D is unresolved. Germline V gene sequence: CDR1 SGHDT, CDR2 YYEEEE. Trimming cost V 0 bases and J 1 base, with 4 bases left between them. The CDR3 runs to 14 residues. CDR3 loop: CASSLGGNTGELFF. The CDR3 region has the DNA TGTGCCAGCAGCTTGGGAGGGAACACCGGGGAGCTGTTTTTT.

V gene TRBV27 combines with J gene TRBJ1-2; D call uncertain. Trimming pared 0 bases from V and 4 bases from J, leaving 9 bases between. The length of the CDR3 is 14 residues. Germline CDR1 MNHEY, CDR2 SMNVEV (reference sequence). CDR3 DNA sequence: TGTGCCAGCAGTTTATCGGGCGTGGGCTATGGCTACACCTTC. It specifies CASSLSGVGYGYTF.

The chain combines TRBV7-9 with TRBJ2-7, with D maybe TRBD2 (6 bases). V lost 4 bases to trimming and J lost 4 bases, with 14 bases between them. Germline V CDR1 and CDR2: SEHNR, FQNEAQ (reference sequence). This CDR3 contains 14 residues. Here the CDR3 reads CASSSAGTPYEQYF. As DNA, the CDR3 is TGTGCCAGCAGCTCCGCCGGGACTCCGTACGAGCAGTACTTC.

The chain employs TRBV5-1 and TRBJ1-5, with 8 bases that match TRBD1. Germline V lookup: CDR1 SGHRS, CDR2 YFSETQ. The CDR3 covers 15 residues. V was clipped by 1 base and J by 8 bases; unmatched bases: 8. CDR3 in amino acids: CASSLLAGGVEPQHF. CDR3 in DNA: TGCGCCAGCAGCTTGTTGGCAGGGGGCGTAGAGCCCCAGCATTTT.